These T cell receptor beta chains were read from a single sample in a study of response to subunit inactivated influenza vaccine. TCRdb re-analysed the RT-PCR reads in MiXCR, keeping a single row per CDR3 protein. The sample has some 500,000 distinct CDR3 sequences, over 10% seen once. The specimen was PBMCs from blood, collected roughly 47 days after vaccination. These receptors were taken from a man in his fifties who received an inactivated influenza vaccine. The CDR3 runs from the conserved cysteine through the conserved F or W. A D gene is named only where the DNA matches it firmly. Rows may omit the clone size; those that give it use once, few, many or a size class.

>.|.|TRBJ2-1|TRBV28
CASSLMSQYNEQFF
TGTGCCAGCAGTTTAATGAGTCAGTACAATGAGCAGTTCTTC
>few|TRBD2|TRBJ2-3|TRBV6-5
CASSYAGGRTDTQYF
TGTGCCAGCAGTTACGCGGGGGGGCGCACAGATACGCAGTATTTT
>.|.|TRBJ2-3|TRBV7-9
CASSNPPAWQRTDTQYF
TGTGCCAGCAGCAATCCCCCCGCTTGGCAGCGCACAGATACGCAGTATTTT
>many|.|TRBJ2-3|TRBV5-1
CASSLDPGADTQYF
TGCGCCAGCAGCTTGGATCCGGGGGCAGATACGCAGTATTTT
>.|TRBD2|TRBJ2-1|TRBV7-8
CASSLRERGGRNEQFF
TGTGCCAGCAGCTTAAGAGAACGGGGGGGCCGGAATGAGCAGTTCTTC
>.|.|TRBJ2-3|TRBV4-3
CASSQDSRAADTQYF
TGCGCCAGCAGCCAAGATTCCAGGGCAGCAGATACGCAGTATTTT
>few|.|TRBJ2-5|TRBV4-1
CASSQSPRRGETQYF
TGCGCCAGCAGCCAATCTCCCCGGCGGGGAGAGACCCAGTACTTC
>many|.|TRBJ2-7|TRBV20-1
CSARARTAPYEQYF
TGCAGTGCTAGGGCACGGACAGCCCCATACGAGCAGTACTTC
>few|.|TRBJ2-7|TRBV4-2
CASSQPGTLYEQYF
TGTGCCAGCAGCCAACCCGGGACTTTATACGAGCAGTACTTC
>few|TRBD2|TRBJ2-1|TRBV7-8
CASSRSTSGSYNEQFF
TGTGCCAGCAGCAGATCAACTAGCGGGAGCTACAATGAGCAGTTCTTC
>few|.|TRBJ2-1|TRBV7-8
CASGSPAGDEQFF
TGTGCCAGCGGGAGTCCGGCAGGGGATGAGCAGTTCTTC
>few|.|TRBJ2-1|TRBV28
CASSPLGLYNEQFF
TGTGCCAGCAGTCCCCTGGGACTCTACAATGAGCAGTTCTTC
>.|TRBD2|TRBJ2-3|TRBV27
CASRSGSRTDTQYF
TGTGCCAGCAGGAGCGGGAGTAGGACAGATACGCAGTATTTT
>.|.|TRBJ2-1|TRBV20-1
CSARPSSVMSPEQFF
TGCAGTGCTAGGCCCTCATCTGTGATGTCCCCTGAGCAGTTCTTC
>many|.|TRBJ1-2|TRBV6-2/TRBV6-3
CASSYSSGNGYTF
TGTGCCAGCAGTTACTCGAGTGGAAATGGCTACACCTTC
>few|.|TRBJ1-2|TRBV27
CASSFTGPNYGYTF
TGTGCCAGCAGTTTCACAGGCCCTAACTATGGCTACACCTTC
>many|.|TRBJ2-7|TRBV5-1
CASSLLEGASYKLYEQYF
TGCGCCAGCAGCTTGTTGGAAGGGGCGAGCTATAAGCTCTACGAGCAGTACTTC
>few|.|TRBJ2-7|TRBV24-1
CATSDLHKVSERLTYEQYF
TGTGCCACCAGTGATTTGCATAAGGTTTCTGAGCGCCTTACCTACGAGCAGTACTTC
>few|.|TRBJ2-1|TRBV29-1
CSVVPRRNEQFF
TGCAGCGTTGTCCCCCGCCGGAATGAGCAGTTCTTC
>.|.|TRBJ2-7|TRBV20-1
CSAFRDEQYF
TGCAGTGCTTTTCGCGACGAGCAGTACTTC
>.|TRBD2|TRBJ2-2|TRBV20-1
CSVGGRWSGELFF
TGCAGTGTCGGCGGGAGGTGGTCCGGGGAGCTGTTTTTT
>.|TRBD1|TRBJ2-3|TRBV7-2
CASSFQTGADTQYF
TGTGCCAGCAGCTTCCAGACAGGGGCAGATACGCAGTATTTT